This T cell receptor (beta chain) comes out of a study of post-analysis software for immune sequencing data (dated by TCRdb to the mid-2010s). Study-level background: Relapsing-remitting, secondary progressive and progressive-relapsing multiple sclerosis were recorded as disease courses, and subtype annotation was lacking for some patients. The patient repertoires were set against around ten previously published healthy control repertoires from donors whose ages ranged from roughly 6 to 27 years. A subset of samples was prepared in parallel using single-end sample barcoding, then pooled and co-amplified after Illumina adapter ligation.

To demonstrate the VDJtools post-analysis software, the study profiled TCR beta repertoires from the peripheral blood of about 13 young patients with multiple sclerosis. The patients with multiple sclerosis were children and adolescents between roughly 6 and 17 years of age. Worth noting for this clonotype: There is no known antigen for this receptor. The record has no base qualities; no much larger clone is one base away.

What the authors observed across the whole study: Significantly lower normalized Chao1 diversity was found in multiple sclerosis patients than in controls, suggesting substantial peripheral T-cell clonal expansion. The multiple sclerosis patient group was slightly younger than the control group. Strong co-clustering of samples prepared in the same batch was shown by direct clustering with F measure, prompting a batch-effect correction.

Libraries were prepared through PCR. For sequencing, an Illumina HiSeq 2500 was employed. To reduce PCR and sequencing biases, unique molecular identifiers were incorporated into the TCR beta cDNA libraries. Roughly 0.5 million cDNA molecules were obtained per 1 to 10 million input T cells, so each molecule approximated one T cell. The patient libraries were prepared and sequenced using the same protocol as the earlier healthy control dataset. Within a given batch, samples were prepared together, multiplexed and sequenced on the same HiSeq lane. Per the authors' processing: MIGEC was used to process the raw barcoded reads, and molecular identifier groups with only a single read were discarded before consensus assembly and CDR3 extraction. VDJtools was used for post-analysis of the clonotype tables, and diversity was normalized by down-sampling every dataset to the size of the smallest sample. To correct batch-related cross-sample contamination, repertoire overlap clustering matched CDR3 amino acid sequences but not nucleotide sequences. The public reads were reprocessed in TCRdb via fastp at Q25 and MiXCR, keeping in-frame beta chains. Identical CDR3 protein sequences are pooled into one entry, listed with their most common genes and DNA. In this record, the V and J calls reflect TCRdb's handling and not the investigators' own analysis. The sample table lists some 690,000 distinct CDR3 sequences, roughly 27% of them with a count of one. The ten biggest clones cover under 0.7% of the sample.

Sequencing used blood. The receptor comes from a girl under 18 with multiple sclerosis.

The CDR3 amino acid sequence is: CASSSGQANEKLFF. The sequence in DNA is TGTGCCAGCAGTTCGGGACAGGCCAATGAAAAACTGTTTTTT. The chain joins TRBV12-3 or TRBV12-4 to TRBJ1-4; 8 central bases correspond to TRBD1. The CDR3 measures 14 amino acids from cysteine to phenylalanine. Solely the CDR3 DNA is kept, with 42 bases framed from the first base. Germline trimming amounts to 4 bases on V and 5 bases on J, with 3 as the count of junction bases outside the gene matches.